This TCR beta chain was identified in a study of CD8 T cells in ankylosing spondylitis. The sample holds many counts of this clonotype. MiXCR, run by TCRdb on the 5' RACE reads, gives a single entry per CDR3 protein. Of 350,000 or so distinct CDR3 sequences listed, around 10% were seen once; the top ten hold around 8.4%. V dropped 2 bases and J dropped 5 bases, with 9 bases sitting between them. CDR1 is SQVTM and CDR2 is ANQGSEA in the germline V gene. The CDR3 has 12 residues. The chain joins TRBV29-1 to TRBJ1-1; possibly TRBD1 for D (6 bases). This TCR was recovered from a female donor with ankylosing spondylitis or in good health (not recorded which). Source material: blood, either unsorted or a sorted T cell fraction (not recorded which). CDR3 DNA sequence: TGCAGCGTTGAACCTACAGGGACTGAAGCTTTCTTT. Protein product: CSVEPTGTEAFF.